The rows below give T cell receptor beta chains drawn from one sample of a study of T cell repertoires and leukemia-associated antigens. No cognate antigen is known for these TCRs. TCRdb reanalysed the 5' RACE reads using MiXCR and keeps one entry per CDR3 protein. This sample has approximately 12,000 distinct CDR3 sequences, with about 38% found just once. Sample: CD3+ T cells sorted from blood and cultured. These receptors were taken from a female donor in good health. The CDR3 runs from the conserved cysteine through the conserved F or W. A D gene is named only where the DNA matches it firmly. Not all rows give a size; the values are once, few, many and, for expanded clones, a class.

TRBD1 | NA | TRBJ2-1 | TRBV7-8 | TGTGCCAGCAGCTCCCGGGACAGGGGTAATGAGCAGTTCTTC | CASSSRDRGNEQFF
NA | NA | TRBJ2-1 | TRBV9 | TGTGCCAGCAGCGTAGTGGTGGGGTCCTACAATGAGCAGTTCTTC | CASSVVVGSYNEQFF
TRBD2 | many | TRBJ2-3 | TRBV20-1 | TGCAGTGCCACCCGGGAGGGGTCAGATACGCAGTATTTT | CSATREGSDTQYF
NA | many | TRBJ1-3 | TRBV6-5 | TGTGCCAGCAGCCTCAAGGGGCTTGGCGGAAACACCATATATTTT | CASSLKGLGGNTIYF
TRBD1 | NA | TRBJ2-3 | TRBV9 | TGTGCCAGCAGCCCCCGGGACAGGGGGTACACAGATACGCAGTATTTT | CASSPRDRGYTDTQYF
TRBD2 | NA | TRBJ2-1 | TRBV10-3 | TGTGCCATCAGTGAGTCCAGCGGGGGGACCTACAATGAGCAGTTCTTC | CAISESSGGTYNEQFF
TRBD1 | many | TRBJ2-5 | TRBV7-9 | TGTGCCAGCAGCCGTCGGACAGGGGCTGGGGAGACCCAGTACTTC | CASSRRTGAGETQYF
NA | NA | TRBJ1-1 | TRBV4-2 | TGTGCCAGTAGCCGAGAGTCCCGCTTGAACACTGAAGCTTTCTTT | CASSRESRLNTEAFF
NA | many | TRBJ1-4 | TRBV19 | TGTGCCAGTACCCCGACAGGCGCCTCAGGAAAACTGTTTTTT | CASTPTGASGKLFF
NA | NA | TRBJ1-6 | TRBV28 | TGTGCCATCGAGAGGGAAAATTCGCCCCTCCACTTT | CAIERENSPLHF
NA | NA | TRBJ2-5 | TRBV29-1 | TGCAGCGTTGTGGCATACCAAGAGACCCAGTACTTC | CSVVAYQETQYF
NA | medium-sized | TRBJ2-4 | TRBV24-1 | TGTGCCACCAGTGATTTGGCGGACCGAAACATTCAGTACTTC | CATSDLADRNIQYF
NA | many | TRBJ2-3 | TRBV11-2 | TGTGCCAGCAGCTTGGGGATGAACACAGATACGCAGTATTTT | CASSLGMNTDTQYF
NA | medium-sized | TRBJ2-7 | TRBV6-5 | TGTGCCAGCAGTTACAAATTTGCCAGTCCCCCTTACGAGCAGTACTTC | CASSYKFASPPYEQYF
TRBD2 | NA | TRBJ2-7 | TRBV6-6 | TGTGCCAGCAGCGAAGCCGCTCTAGCGGGAGGTATCAACGAGCAGTACTTC | CASSEAALAGGINEQYF
TRBD2 | NA | TRBJ2-1 | TRBV12-3/TRBV12-4 | TGTGCCAGCAGTACCGAATATTTAGCGGGAGGGCCGGGATTGATTTGGGAGCAGTTCTTC | CASSTEYLAGGPGLIWEQFF
NA | NA | TRBJ1-2 | TRBV15 | TGTGCCACCAGCAGAGATTTAACCGGGACTAGCGGCTACACCTTC | CATSRDLTGTSGYTF
NA | NA | TRBJ2-3 | TRBV7-8 | TGTGCCAGCAGCTTAGCTCCTCCCGGGCGGAGGCGACCAGATACGCAGTATTTT | CASSLAPPGRRRPDTQYF
NA | once | TRBJ2-3 | TRBV11-2 | TGTGCCAGCAGCTTAAACTTGGATACGCAGTATTTT | CASSLNLDTQYF
NA | NA | TRBJ1-2 | TRBV7-9 | TGTGCCAGCACCCAAGGGGGCTATGGCTACACCTTC | CASTQGGYGYTF
TRBD2 | NA | TRBJ2-7 | TRBV7-2 | TGTGCCAGCAGCTCTGGACTAGCGCTTACCCACGAGCAGTACTTC | CASSSGLALTHEQYF
TRBD1 | medium-sized | TRBJ2-7 | TRBV12-3/TRBV12-4 | TGTGCCAGCAGGGACAGGAGCTCCTACGAGCAGTACTTC | CASRDRSSYEQYF
NA | NA | TRBJ2-5 | TRBV5-4 | TGTGCCAGCAGCTCGGTGCAGGGTAGAAAAGAGACCCGGTACTTC | CASSSVQGRKETRYF
NA | medium-sized | TRBJ1-5 | TRBV20-1 | TGCAGTGCTAGCAAGGATAGCAATCAGCCCCAGCATTTT | CSASKDSNQPQHF
NA | many | TRBJ2-7 | TRBV7-9 | TGTGCCAGCAGCTTACATCCGGGTGAGCAGTACTTC | CASSLHPGEQYF
TRBD2 | NA | TRBJ2-2 | TRBV6-5 | TGTGCCAGCAGTTACGGGGTAGCGGGAGTCACCGGGGAGCTGTTTTTT | CASSYGVAGVTGELFF
TRBD2 | once | TRBJ2-5 | TRBV11-2 | TGTGCCAGCAGCACACCTCTAGCGGGAGGGTTGTTGGTGGAGACCCAGTACTTC | CASSTPLAGGLLVETQYF
TRBD2 | NA | TRBJ2-7 | TRBV6-5 | TGTGCCAGCAGTCGCGGACTAGCGGGAGGGGAGCAGTACTTC | CASSRGLAGGEQYF
TRBD2 | medium-sized | TRBJ2-1 | TRBV20-1 | TGCAGTGCTAGTGTGAGGGACTACTACAATGAGCAGTTCTTC | CSASVRDYYNEQFF
TRBD1 | NA | TRBJ1-1 | TRBV29-1 | TGCAACTCCTCCGGGACAGGGCCGAACACTGAAGCTTTCTTT | CNSSGTGPNTEAFF
TRBD2 | NA | TRBJ2-1 | TRBV12-3/TRBV12-4 | TGTGCCAGCAGCTCGGGACTAGTCCCCAATGAGCAGTTCTTC | CASSSGLVPNEQFF
TRBD2 | medium-sized | TRBJ2-3 | TRBV3-1 | TGTGCCAGCAGCCAGACTAGCGGGACGGTAGATACGCAGTATTTT | CASSQTSGTVDTQYF
NA | large | TRBJ1-6 | TRBV5-1 | TGCGCCAGCAGCTTGGGACAGGTTGGATCACCCCTCCACTTT | CASSLGQVGSPLHF
NA | medium-sized | TRBJ2-7 | TRBV7-8 | TGTGCCAGCAGCGACCGGACCGGGACCATAAGCCGGCACTTC | CASSDRTGTISRHF
TRBD1 | NA | TRBJ2-1 | TRBV20-1 | TGCAGTGCGGGTCGACAGGGACCCTACAATGAGCAGTTCTTC | CSAGRQGPYNEQFF
TRBD2 | many | TRBJ2-1 | TRBV3-1 | TGTGCCAGCAGCCACTTCCGCGGGAGGGTGGATGAGCAGTTCTTC | CASSHFRGRVDEQFF
TRBD2 | many | TRBJ2-1 | TRBV18 | TGTGCCAGCTCGAATACCCGCGGGAGTTTGGATGAGCAGTTCTTC | CASSNTRGSLDEQFF
NA | NA | TRBJ1-2 | TRBV10-3 | TGTGCCATCAGGCAAACCCCTTATGGCTACACCTTC | CAIRQTPYGYTF
NA | NA | TRBJ2-1 | TRBV20-1 | TGCAGTGCTAGCGGGAGTAGTTCCTACAATGAGCAGTTCTTC | CSASGSSSYNEQFF
NA | once | TRBJ2-1 | TRBV6-2/TRBV6-3 | TGTCCCAGCAGCCCGTACGGAGGAGGCTACAGTGAGCAGTTCTTC | CPSSPYGGGYSEQFF
NA | NA | TRBJ2-1 | TRBV24-1 | TGTGCCACCAGTGCTCGTGATGAGCAGTTCTTC | CATSARDEQFF
TRBD1 | few | TRBJ2-7 | TRBV20-1 | TGCAGTGCTGAGGGACAGGTGACATCCTACGAGCAGTACTTC | CSAEGQVTSYEQYF
NA | NA | TRBJ2-7 | TRBV7-2 | TGTGCCAGCAGCTCAGTGGGCCTAACCCACGAGCAGTACTTC | CASSSVGLTHEQYF
TRBD2 | few | TRBJ2-1 | TRBV28 | TGTGCCAGCAGTACAGGGGCCGGGACTAGCGGGAGAAATGAGCAGTTCTTC | CASSTGAGTSGRNEQFF
NA | NA | TRBJ1-2 | TRBV29-1 | TGCAGCGTCGCGCACCAGGGGGGCTACACCTTC | CSVAHQGGYTF
TRBD1 | NA | TRBJ1-1 | TRBV7-3 | TGTGCCAGCAGCTTAGGGACAGGGAACACTGAAGCTTTCTTT | CASSLGTGNTEAFF
NA | NA | TRBJ2-5 | TRBV7-2 | TGTGCCAGCAGCCCGCACTCAAGACCGGAGCAAGAGACCCAGTGCTTC | CASSPHSRPEQETQCF
NA | few | TRBJ2-7 | TRBV5-1 | TGCGCCAGCAGCTTGTGGCCGCGTCGGACAGAGAACTACGAGCAGTACTTC | CASSLWPRRTENYEQYF
NA | NA | TRBJ2-1 | TRBV29-1 | TGCCGCGTGGGAAGGGGGACTCGCGGTAACAATGAGCAGTTCTTC | CRVGRGTRGNNEQFF
TRBD2 | many | TRBJ2-1 | TRBV2 | TGTGCCTGCCGGGGAGCGGGAGGCGCGCGGAAGCAGTTCTTC | CACRGAGGARKQFF
TRBD2 | NA | TRBJ2-3 | TRBV5-5 | TGTGCCAGCAGCGAACTCCGGGGGGCAGATACGCAGTATTTT | CASSELRGADTQYF
NA | many | TRBJ2-5 | TRBV25-1 | TGTGCCAGCAGTGAGGTAGAGACCCAGTACTTC | CASSEVETQYF